Shown below are 6 T cell receptor beta chains from a single sample sequenced in a study of CD8+CD57+ T cells in acquired aplastic anemia. The template for TCR beta VDJ and CDR3 sequence profiling was genomic DNA. TCRdb reprocessed the reads via MiXCR and lists one record per CDR3 protein. The data show roughly 500,000 distinct CDR3 sequences, around 30% seen once. All patients picked for sequencing had shown, by flow cytometry, an expansion of CD8+CD57+ cells. Sequenced input: sorted CD4+, CD8+, or CD8+CD57+ T cells (not recorded which) from PBMCs. These receptors came from a human donor with aplastic anemia.

This clonotype was picked up many times. The J gene is TRBJ2-3, the V gene TRBV5-4, with 14 positions matching TRBD2. After removal of 0 bases from V and 0 bases from J, the junction contained 6 bases not matched to a gene. The CDR3 is made up of 19 amino acids. CDR1 is SGHNT, CDR2 YYREEE, per germline (reference sequence). CDR3 bases: TGTGCCAGCAGCTTGGCGGGACTAGCGGGGGCAACGAGCACAGATACGCAGTATTTT. Amino acid sequence: CASSLAGLAGATSTDTQYF.

This chain joins TRBV25-1 and TRBJ1-1; no firm D call. Per germline, CDR1 MGHDK and CDR2 SYGVNS. Trimming shortened V by 8 bases and J by 6 bases, and 22 bases separated the two germline ends. The CDR3 sequence is 15 residues long. DNA of the CDR3: TGTGCCAGCGTAGGCCCCAGGCTCAAGCTCCCTGAAGCTTTCTTT. Residues: CASVGPRLKLPEAFF.

This chain joins TRBV25-1 and TRBJ2-6; D call uncertain. The CDR3 totals 18 residues. Germline assignment: CDR1 MGHDK and CDR2 SYGVNS. The V gene lost 7 bases and the J gene lost 2 bases, with 21 bases spanning the gap. CDR3 residues: CASIAPTGLGTGANVLTF. As DNA, the CDR3 is TGTGCCAGCATTGCCCCGACCGGGTTGGGGACTGGGGCCAACGTCCTGACTTTC.

The gene calls are TRBV19 and TRBJ1-4; D is undetermined. Deletions cut 11 bases from V and 8 bases from J, with 18 bases between. The CDR3 is 13 residues long. CDR1 is LNHDA and CDR2 is SQIVND in the germline V gene (reference sequence). The CDR3 spells CAWSVRRSEKLFF. Here the CDR3 DNA reads TGTGCCTGGAGTGTACGCAGGAGCGAAAAACTGTTTTTT. The full variable domain, rest sourced from reference TRBV19 and TRBJ1-4, is DGGITQSPKYLFRKEGQNVTLSCEQNLNHDAMYWYRQDPGQGLRLIYYSQIVNDFQKGDIAEGYSVSREKKESFPLTVTSAQKNPTAFYLCAWSVRRSEKLFFGSGTQLSVL.

The V gene is TRBV6-4, the J gene TRBJ1-2; the D gene is possibly TRBD1 (5 bases). The V gene lost 2 bases and the J gene lost 8 bases, with 9 bases spanning the gap. Per the germline V gene, CDR1 is MRHNA and CDR2 is SNTAGT. There are 12 residues in the CDR3. The CDR3 sequence: CASSDLWGGYTF. CDR3 in DNA: TGTGCCAGCAGTGACCTGTGGGGGGGCTACACCTTC.

As for this clonotype: Relative to the germline gene, one junction end is altered; a read error may explain this. V is TRBV20-1 and J is TRBJ1-4, with 9 nucleotides matching TRBD1. The CDR3 length is 15 residues. Germline V gene sequence: CDR1 DFQATT, CDR2 SNEGSKA (reference sequence). CDR3 nucleotide sequence: TGCAGTGCTAGAGATCAAGAGACAGGGGGTGAAAAACCGTTTTTT. Residues: CSARDQETGGEKPFF.